This TCR beta chain was recorded in a study of cytomegalovirus exposure and HLA in healthy donors. General study points: Researchers catalogued about 150 TCR beta chains as cytomegalovirus-associated.

Assay: immunoSEQ multiplex PCR; the TCRdb copy retains only in-frame clones and omits some. This sample has 90,000 to 150,000 clones, with more than 75% found just once. For this clone: Its antigen is as yet unknown.

V was clipped by 5 bases and J by 2 bases, with 15 bases between them. Germline V gives CDR1 MGHDK, CDR2 SYGVNS. The CDR3 spans 15 residues. What was sequenced was PBMCs. The V and J genes are TRBV25-1 and TRBJ1-1; no reliable D call. The receptor comes from a young woman in good health and CMV-seropositive. CDR3 bases: TGTGCCAGCAGTTCCTCCCGGGAGGCTAACACTGAAGCTTTCTTT. Translating it yields CASSSSREANTEAFF.